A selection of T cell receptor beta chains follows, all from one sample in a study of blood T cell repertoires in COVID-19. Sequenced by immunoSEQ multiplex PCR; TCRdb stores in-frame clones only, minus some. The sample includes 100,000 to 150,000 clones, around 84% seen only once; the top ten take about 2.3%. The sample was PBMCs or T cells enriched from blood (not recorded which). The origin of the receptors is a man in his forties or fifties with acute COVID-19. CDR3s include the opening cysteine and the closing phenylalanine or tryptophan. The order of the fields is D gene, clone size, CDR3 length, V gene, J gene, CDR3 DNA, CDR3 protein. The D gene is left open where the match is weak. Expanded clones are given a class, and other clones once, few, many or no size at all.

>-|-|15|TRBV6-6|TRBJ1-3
TGTGCCAGCAGTTTTACGGACAGCTCTGGAAACACCATATATTTT
CASSFTDSSGNTIYF
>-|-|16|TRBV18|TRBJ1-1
TGTGCCAGCTCACCTTCGGGGCAGGGGTACGGAACTGAAGCTTTCTTT
CASSPSGQGYGTEAFF
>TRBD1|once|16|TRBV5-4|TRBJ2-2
TGTGCCAGCAGCCCGGGGCTGGACAGGGCCACCGGGGAGCTGTTTTTT
CASSPGLDRATGELFF
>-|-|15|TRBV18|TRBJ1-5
TGTGCCAGCTCCCCGGACAGTAATTCAAATCAGCCCCAGCATTTT
CASSPDSNSNQPQHF
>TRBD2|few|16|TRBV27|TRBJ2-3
TGTGCCAGCACCCTACTGGCGGGAGGGCGGGGAGATACGCAGTATTTT
CASTLLAGGRGDTQYF
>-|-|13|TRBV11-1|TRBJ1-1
TGTGCCAGCAGCCCAAGACAGAACACTGAAGCTTTCTTT
CASSPRQNTEAFF
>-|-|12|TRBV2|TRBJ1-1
TGTGCCAGCAGCGAGGACAAAGGCACAGCTTTCTTT
CASSEDKGTAFF
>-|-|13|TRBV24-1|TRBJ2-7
TGTGCCACCAGTGATTTCAGAGGGTACGAGCAGTACTTC
CATSDFRGYEQYF
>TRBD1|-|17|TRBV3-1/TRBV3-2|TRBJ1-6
TGTGCCAGCAGCCAAGGCTCCGGGACAGGGATTTCTTCACCCCTCCACTTT
CASSQGSGTGISSPLHF
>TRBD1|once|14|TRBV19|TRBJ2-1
TGTGCCAGTAGTAAAGAACAGGGGGCAAATGAGCAGTTCTTC
CASSKEQGANEQFF